This T cell receptor beta chain was captured in a study of blood T cell repertoires in COVID-19. Whole-study context: Researchers got acute and convalescent COVID-19 samples from the United States, Italy and Spain. T cells, B-cell-depleted T cells, or PBMCs provided the cDNA or gDNA that served as material.

Germline V gene data show CDR1 as LNHDA and CDR2 as SQIVND (reference sequence). This CDR3 region has 17 residues. Trimming shortened V by 5 bases and J by 4 bases, and 23 bases separated the two germline ends. Methods used by the authors: Scientists estimated how many nucleated cells there were by amplifying reference gene primers. Method: immunoSEQ multiplex PCR; TCRdb's copy keeps in-frame clones and lacks some. D and trimming were read from the DNA, whereas the V and J calls and clone size are those reported in that table. Of 240,000 or so clones in the sample, 85% to 90% were seen once. The receptor was isolated from a woman in her 70s with active or convalescent COVID-19. The specimen sequenced was peripheral blood. The chain employs TRBV19 and TRBJ1-1; possibly TRBD1 for D (5 bases). This chain's CDR3 is CASSPPGGGGGSTEAFF. CDR3 bases: TGTGCCAGTAGTCCCCCCGGGGGGGGAGGCGGTAGCACTGAAGCTTTCTTT. The variable domain in full, completed from reference TRBV19 and TRBJ1-1, reads DGGITQSPKYLFRKEGQNVTLSCEQNLNHDAMYWYRQDPGQGLRLIYYSQIVNDFQKGDIAEGYSVSREKKESFPLTVTSAQKNPTAFYLCASSPPGGGGGSTEAFFGQGTRLTVV.